This T cell receptor beta chain was recovered during a study of immune evolution from preneoplasia to lung adenocarcinoma. Study-wide results and limits: Compared with EGFR-mutant or double wild-type lesions, KRAS-mutant nodules were more clonal.

Using immunoSEQ multiplex PCR, the repertoire was profiled, and TCRdb retains in-frame clones only, with some absent. The sample yields roughly 3,000 clones, 75% seen once. The germline CDR1 and CDR2 sequences are MGHDK and SYGVNS. Trimming left V 6 bases short and J 5 bases short, with 17 bases between. The CDR3 sequence is 14 residues long. Patients had resection in Japan or China between the mid-2010s and the late 2010s. This clone was counted only a few times. Antigen specificity is unknown. The specimen sequenced was FFPE lung adenocarcinoma in situ tissue. This clonotype was obtained from a person between 60 and 80 years old with lung adenocarcinoma. The rearrangement joins TRBV25-1 to TRBJ2-7; D is perhaps TRBD1 (6 bases). CDR3 residues: CASRTTGWLDEQYF. CDR3 coding DNA: TGTGCCAGCAGGACAACAGGGTGGCTTGACGAGCAGTACTTC.